This entry describes one T cell receptor beta chain. The data stem from a study of PD-1 and CTLA-4 blockade in melanoma. The protocol was immunoSEQ multiplex PCR, while the TCRdb copy is restricted to in-frame clones and leaves out a portion. The sample yields 30,000 to 35,000 clones, 80% to 95% seen once. This CDR3 is built from 15 residues. V shed 5 bases and J 2 bases; nucleotides not matched to a gene: 5. From germline, CDR1 is MDHEN and CDR2 SYDVKM. Here the sequenced sample was CD8+ T cells from peripheral blood, taken from a patient given anti-PD-1 treatment. The TCR was taken from a human donor with melanoma. This sequence joins TRBV28 and TRBJ1-2; 10 bases line up with TRBD1. The CDR3 DNA is TGTGCCAGCAGTCTCGGACAGGGGGGGAACTATGGCTACACCTTC. This gives the protein CASSLGQGGNYGYTF.